These 10 T cell receptor beta chains came from one sample sequenced in a study of primary melanoma T cells and metastatic recurrence. Sequenced by immunoSEQ multiplex PCR; TCRdb stores in-frame clones only, minus some. This repertoire includes roughly 17 clones. The specimen sequenced was melanoma tumor tissue. These receptors originate from a human donor with melanoma.

The chain links TRBV10-2 to TRBJ2-2; 8 bases fit TRBD2. CDR1 and CDR2 (germline): WSHSY, SAAADI. The CDR3 covers 15 residues. With 7 bases clipped from V and 4 bases from J, the junction kept 8 bases outside the gene matches. CDR3 sequence: CASTPGLGSTGELFF. CDR3 DNA sequence: TGCGCCAGCACCCCGGGACTAGGTTCCACCGGGGAGCTGTTTTTT.

The chain recombines TRBV8-2 with TRBJ2-6; the table's D call, TRBD1, has no DNA check behind it. TRBV8-2 is flagged as a pseudogene. The CDR3 extends over 16 amino acids. CDR3 in amino acids: CGSHRTPQSRANVLTF. The DNA of the CDR3 is TGTGGCAGTCATCGTACGCCACAAAGTCGGGCCAACGTCCTGACTTTC.

This rearrangement joins TRBV7-5 to TRBJ2-7; the table assigns TRBD1, which was not confirmed against the DNA. TRBV7-5 is deemed a pseudogene. CDR3 length: 14 amino acids. The chain's CDR3 is CASSLGQGRYEQYF. In DNA, the CDR3 is TGTGCCAGCAGCCTAGGACAGGGCAGGTACGAGCAGTACTTC.

Concerning this clone itself: At one end, the junction sequence differs from germline, possibly due to a read error. The rearrangement uses TRBV19 and TRBJ2-7, with TRBD2 matching 9 bases. CDR3 size: 13 residues. CDR1 is LNHDA and CDR2 is SQIVND in the germline V gene (reference sequence). CDR3 sequence (DNA): TGTGCCAGTAGCATAGCGGGAGACTACGAGCAGTACTTC. This translates into CASSIAGDYEQYF.

The chain carries TRBV6-8 and TRBJ2-2; tentative D call: TRBD2 (5 bases). Per the germline V gene, CDR1 is MNHGY and CDR2 is SAAAGT. This CDR3 is built from 15 residues. The V end was cut by 1 base, the J end by 4 bases, with 10 bases between. CDR3 DNA sequence: TGTGCCAGCAGTTACTTTAGACGGGGCACCGGGGAGCTGTTTTTT. It is translated as CASSYFRRGTGELFF.

The rearrangement uses TRBV9 and TRBJ1-2; 10 bases are a match to TRBD1. The CDR3 totals 15 residues. Germline lookup yields CDR1 SGDLS and CDR2 YYNGEE. Germline trimming cut 3 bases from V and 7 bases from J; bases unmatched to any gene: 9. CDR3 amino acids: CASSGLGQGSGGYTF. CDR3 nucleotides: TGTGCCAGCAGCGGCCTGGGACAGGGGAGTGGTGGCTACACCTTC.

The V and J genes are TRBV28 and TRBJ2-5, with 8 bases aligning to TRBD1. Germline CDR1 is MDHEN and CDR2 is SYDVKM. Trimming removed 6 bases from V and 7 bases from J; junction bases left unmatched: 7. The CDR3 totals 13 residues. The CDR3 reads CASSLGQGRTQYF. DNA for the CDR3: TGTGCCAGCAGCCTAGGACAGGGACGGACCCAGTACTTC. Full variable domain (missing parts from reference TRBV28 and TRBJ2-5): DVKVTQSSRYLVKRTGEKVFLECVQDMDHENMFWYRQDPGLGLRLIYFSYDVKMKEKGDIPEGYSVSREKKERFSLILESASTNQTSMYLCASSLGQGRTQYFGPGTRLLVL.

The chain couples TRBV4-1 to TRBJ2-1; TRBD2 matches at 11 bases. There are 15 residues in the CDR3. V shed 4 bases, J shed 5 bases, and the junction held 4 bases outside the gene matches. CDR1 is MGHRA, CDR2 YSYEKL, per germline. CDR3 nucleotides: TGCGCCAGCAGCCTTGGGACTAGCGGAAACAATGAGCAGTTCTTC. Encoded protein: CASSLGTSGNNEQFF.

This clone is hyperexpanded (1% or more) by share. The genes are TRBV11-3 and TRBJ1-1; D call uncertain. The CDR3 spans 16 residues. V was trimmed by 3 bases and J by 6 bases, leaving 20 bases between them. From germline, CDR1 is SGHNT and CDR2 YENEEA. CDR3 DNA sequence: TGTGCCAGCAGCTTGGGCAGGCCGCCCTATGGGCCTGAAGCTTTCTTT. Translation gives CASSLGRPPYGPEAFF.

The table lists this clone with a count of one. The chain uses TRBV19 and TRBJ1-6; D perhaps matches TRBD1 (5 bases). V lost 4 bases, J lost 0 bases, and 19 bases lay in between. Germline assignment: CDR1 LNHDA and CDR2 SQIVND (reference sequence). The CDR3 is 19 residues long. The CDR3 bases are TGTGCCAGTAGTACGCGTCGGGGGGTCGGAGGCTCCTATAATTCACCCCTCCACTTT. It translates to CASSTRRGVGGSYNSPLHF. Drawing the rest from reference TRBV19 and TRBJ1-6, the complete variable domain is DGGITQSPKYLFRKEGQNVTLSCEQNLNHDAMYWYRQDPGQGLRLIYYSQIVNDFQKGDIAEGYSVSREKKESFPLTVTSAQKNPTAFYLCASSTRRGVGGSYNSPLHFGNGTRLTVT.